This T cell receptor (beta chain) was obtained from a study of T-cell reconstitution after alpha-beta-depleted transplantation in children. Library preparation (for TCRbeta) was performed with unique molecular identifiers. In TCRdb, the PCR reads were re-called with MiXCR into one record per CDR3 protein. The table has 900,000 or so distinct CDR3 sequences, approximately 15% seen once. Findings and caveats of the study: The main origin of T-cell counts and diversity one year after transplant was newly produced T cells. Reportedly, roughly two months post-transplant, alpha-beta T cells arose from several hundred expanded graft clones.

The CDR3 contains 16 residues. Germline V gene data show CDR1 as SGHKS and CDR2 as YYEKEE (reference sequence). J lost 5 bases, V lost 2 bases, and 8 bases had no gene match. As for this clonotype: Its target is unknown.

The sequenced sample was PBMCs, mostly from graft donor cells, obtained 360 days after TCRalphabeta/CD19-depleted stem cell transplant. The V call is TRBV5-5, the J call TRBJ2-2, with 8 bases aligning to TRBD2. The clonotype originates from a male patient between 5 and 17 years old who had a stem cell transplant for acute lymphoblastic leukemia, so the T cells may come from the graft donor. The CDR3 DNA is TGTGCCAGCAGCTTAACGAGCGGGAGTTATACCGGGGAGCTGTTTTTT. It yields the protein CASSLTSGSYTGELFF.